This is a list of T cell receptor beta chains from one sample in a study of blood T cell repertoires in COVID-19. Sequencing used immunoSEQ multiplex PCR; TCRdb keeps in-frame clones, though not all of them. The sample lists roughly 430,000 clones, approximately 91% occurring once. Material for sequencing was PBMCs or T cells enriched from blood (not recorded which). All receptors come from a middle-aged woman with acute COVID-19. Each CDR3 is given with its conserved first and last residue. Each record gives: J gene, D gene, CDR3 length, clone size, V gene, CDR3 DNA, CDR3 protein. The D gene is left open where the match is weak. Clone size appears in some rows only: once, few, many, or a class for an expanded clone.

TRBJ1-5 TRBD1 18 . TRBV15 TGTGCCACCAGCAGAGGACTCGGGACAGGGGGCGCGAAACAGCCCCAGCATTTT CATSRGLGTGGAKQPQHF
TRBJ1-1 . 14 few TRBV30 TGTGCCTCCGTCTTGGCGGAAACGAACACTGAAGCTTTCTTT CASVLAETNTEAFF
TRBJ2-1 TRBD2 15 . TRBV10-2 TGCGCCAGCCTACAGCGGGGGGGCTTCTACAATGAGCAGTTCTTC CASLQRGGFYNEQFF
TRBJ1-3 TRBD1 15 . TRBV3-1/TRBV3-2 TGTGCCAGCAGCCAATTCTCAGGGGGCCGAAACACCATATATTTT CASSQFSGGRNTIYF
TRBJ2-3 TRBD2 16 . TRBV4-2 TGTGCCAGCAGCCAGCTAGCGGGGGACCCCACAGATACGCAGTATTTT CASSQLAGDPTDTQYF
TRBJ1-2 . 12 . TRBV4-1 TGCGCCAGCAGCCAAGTGGTGGCTCCGCCCACCTTC CASSQVVAPPTF
TRBJ1-1 TRBD1 16 . TRBV29-1 TGCAGCGTTGCCGATACAGGGGACAGGGTGCACACTGAAGCTTTCTTT CSVADTGDRVHTEAFF
TRBJ1-4 TRBD1 13 . TRBV6-6 TGTGCCATCTCAGGGGGCGGAGGGGAAAAACTGTTTTTT CAISGGGGEKLFF
TRBJ1-1 . 12 few TRBV7-9 TGTGCCAGCAGCTCGTTGAGTGGTGAAGCTTTCTTT CASSSLSGEAFF
TRBJ2-2 . 12 . TRBV24-1 TGTGCCACCAGCGGGGGGCCCGGGGAGCTGTTTTTT CATSGGPGELFF
TRBJ1-5 . 13 . TRBV10-2 TGCGCCAGCAGCGTCATAACAAATCAGCCCCAGCATTTT CASSVITNQPQHF
TRBJ2-1 . 12 . TRBV5-1 TGCGCCAGCAGCCTGGTTCGCAATGAGCAGTTCTTC CASSLVRNEQFF
TRBJ1-5 . 14 . TRBV6-6 TGTGCCAGCACTCAACTGAGGGCGTATCAGCCCCAGCATTTT CASTQLRAYQPQHF
TRBJ1-4 . 13 . TRBV19 TGTGCCAGCCAAGACAGGACGAATGAAAAACTGTTTTTT CASQDRTNEKLFF
TRBJ2-2 . 14 . TRBV2 TGTGCCAGCAGTCTGGACAGGAACACCGGGGAGCTGTTTTTT CASSLDRNTGELFF
TRBJ1-4 . 15 . TRBV5-6 TGTGCCAGCAGCTCTCCACGGGCGGGGGATGAAAAACTGTTTTTT CASSSPRAGDEKLFF
TRBJ2-1 TRBD2 14 . TRBV2 TGTGCCAGCAGTGCTGCGGGGGGGCGTGATGAGCAGTTCTTC CASSAAGGRDEQFF
TRBJ1-1 . 14 . TRBV5-4 TGTGCCAGCAGCCGCCGGGACTTGAACACTGAAGCTTTCTTT CASSRRDLNTEAFF
TRBJ2-5 TRBD1 15 once TRBV27 TGTGCCAGCAGCTTGGGGACAGGGGTCCAAGAGACCCAGTACTTC CASSLGTGVQETQYF
TRBJ2-5 TRBD2 15 . TRBV3-1/TRBV3-2 TGTGCCAGCAGCCAACCCGGGACTAGCCGGCAGACCCAGTACTTC CASSQPGTSRQTQYF
TRBJ2-7 . 17 . TRBV21-1 TGTGCCAGCAGCAAAGCTTATAACCGGGACAGGAGCTACGAGCAGTACTTC CASSKAYNRDRSYEQYF
TRBJ2-4 . 16 few TRBV6-2/TRBV6-3 TGTGCCAGCAGTTACTCGATGGCGGGGCTGGGGTACATTCAGTACTTC CASSYSMAGLGYIQYF
TRBJ1-3 TRBD1 15 once TRBV7-6 TGTGCCAGCAGTCGGACAGGGTACTCTGGAAACACCATATATTTT CASSRTGYSGNTIYF
TRBJ1-6 TRBD1 15 many TRBV7-9 TGTGCCAGCAGCGCAAAGACAGGGTTTAATTCACCCCTCCACTTT CASSAKTGFNSPLHF
TRBJ1-3 TRBD1 13 . TRBV7-2 TGTGCCAGCAGCTCCGACAGGGGGGTCACCATATATTTT CASSSDRGVTIYF
TRBJ2-5 . 14 . TRBV5-1 TGCGCCAGCAGCTTGGGAGGCAGGGTGAAGACCCAGTACTTC CASSLGGRVKTQYF
TRBJ1-2 TRBD1 14 once TRBV10-3 TGTGCCAGCCGGGGACAGGGGGCCCCCTATGGCTACACCTTC CASRGQGAPYGYTF
TRBJ2-2 . 14 few TRBV28 TGTGCCAGCAGTTTACGGGAAGAGTTCGGGGAGCTGTTTTTT CASSLREEFGELFF
TRBJ1-3 . 16 . TRBV7-2 TGTGCCAGCAGCTTACAGCGGGTAGGCTCTGGAAACACCATATATTTT CASSLQRVGSGNTIYF
TRBJ1-3 . 15 . TRBV6-5 TGTGCCAGCAGTTACTCGGGCAGGGGTGGAAACACCATATATTTT CASSYSGRGGNTIYF
TRBJ1-2 TRBD1 14 . TRBV7-6 TGTGCCAGCAGCTTACAGGGGGCTAACTATGGCTACACCTTC CASSLQGANYGYTF
TRBJ1-2 . 13 . TRBV5-1 TGCGCCAGCAGCAGCAGGCCTCTTTATGGCTACACCTTC CASSSRPLYGYTF
TRBJ2-1 TRBD1 16 . TRBV9 TGTGCCAGCAGCGTATTCGGACAGGGCTCCTACAATGAGCAGTTCTTC CASSVFGQGSYNEQFF
TRBJ1-6 TRBD1 14 . TRBV3-1/TRBV3-2 TGTGCCAGCAGCCCCGACAGGGGTTCAGGTCTCCTCCACTTT CASSPDRGSGLLHF
TRBJ1-5 . 13 . TRBV7-2 TGTGCCAGCAGCCAACATACAGGGAGGCCCCAGCATTTT CASSQHTGRPQHF
TRBJ1-1 TRBD1 17 . TRBV7-8 TGTGCCAGCAGCTTAGCGTTGCCGAGACAGGGGGCCACTGAAGCTTTCTTT CASSLALPRQGATEAFF
TRBJ1-1 . 14 . TRBV11-3 TGTGCCAGCAGCCCCCGGGTGTCAGGGACTGAAGCTTTCTTT CASSPRVSGTEAFF
TRBJ1-5 . 16 few TRBV10-3 TGTGCCATCAGCCTCGGGCCCGACAGAAGCAATCAGCCCCAGCATTTT CAISLGPDRSNQPQHF
TRBJ2-7 . 13 . TRBV24-1 TGTGCCACCAGTGATGCGCCTCTCGACGAGCAGTACTTC CATSDAPLDEQYF
TRBJ2-7 . 13 . TRBV5-4 TGTGCCAGCAGCTCAAACCAGGACTACGAGCAGTACTTC CASSSNQDYEQYF
TRBJ2-1 TRBD2 15 . TRBV6-5 TGTGCCAGCAGGGATAGCGGGGGTCCCTACAATGAGCAGTTCTTC CASRDSGGPYNEQFF
TRBJ2-1 TRBD1 14 . TRBV30 TGTGCCTGGAGTGCGGGACAGGCTTACAATGAGCAGTTCTTC CAWSAGQAYNEQFF
TRBJ2-1 . 16 . TRBV4-2 TGTGCCAGCAGCCAAGACGGGGACTCGCCGTACAATGAGCAGTTCTTC CASSQDGDSPYNEQFF
TRBJ1-1 . 14 . TRBV19 TGTGCCAGTAGCATTGCTGGGGGGGAGACTGAAGCTTTCTTT CASSIAGGETEAFF
TRBJ1-2 TRBD1 14 . TRBV5-6 TGTGCCAGCAGCTTCCTGGACAGGGGGTATGGCTACACCTTC CASSFLDRGYGYTF
TRBJ1-5 . 14 . TRBV19 TGTGCCAGTAGTCGGGGGGGGAGCAATCAGCCCCAGCATTTT CASSRGGSNQPQHF
TRBJ2-1 . 13 . TRBV11-3 TGTGCCAGCAGCTTAGGCAGGGGCAATGAGCAGTTCTTC CASSLGRGNEQFF
TRBJ1-5 . 15 . TRBV3-1/TRBV3-2 TGTGCCAGCAGCCAAGGTGGCAGTAGCAATCAGCCCCAGCATTTT CASSQGGSSNQPQHF
TRBJ2-5 . 13 . TRBV4-2 TGTGCCAGCAGCCAAGATCTTGAAGAGACCCAGTACTTC CASSQDLEETQYF
TRBJ2-5 TRBD1 15 . TRBV19 TGTGCCAGTAGTCCGACAGGGCGAGGAGGAGAGACCCAGTACTTC CASSPTGRGGETQYF
TRBJ1-3 TRBD1 16 once TRBV7-6 TGTGCCAGCAGCTTGTCCCTCGGACAGGGATGGGACACCATATATTTT CASSLSLGQGWDTIYF